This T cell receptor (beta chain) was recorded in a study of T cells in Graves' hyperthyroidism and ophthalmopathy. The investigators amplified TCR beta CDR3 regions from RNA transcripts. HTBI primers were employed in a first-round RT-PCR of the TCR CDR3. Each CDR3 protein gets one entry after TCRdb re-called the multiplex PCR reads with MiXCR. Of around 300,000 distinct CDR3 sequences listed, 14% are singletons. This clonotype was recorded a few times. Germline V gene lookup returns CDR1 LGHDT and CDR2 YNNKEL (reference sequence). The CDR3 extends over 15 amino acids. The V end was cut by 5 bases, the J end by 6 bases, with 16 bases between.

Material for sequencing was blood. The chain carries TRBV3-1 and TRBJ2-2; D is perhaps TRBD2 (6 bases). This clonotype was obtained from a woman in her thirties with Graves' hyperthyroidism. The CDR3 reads CASSFHIAASGELFF. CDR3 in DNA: TGTGCCAGCAGCTTTCATATAGCGGCGTCCGGGGAGCTGTTTTTT.